This T cell receptor beta chain was observed in a study of T cells in Graves' hyperthyroidism and ophthalmopathy. RNA transcripts gave rise to amplified TCR beta CDR3 regions. First-round RT-PCR with HTBI primers amplified the TCR CDR3 region. TCRdb used MiXCR to reprocess the multiplex PCR reads, holding one entry per CDR3 protein. Of more than 300,000 distinct CDR3 sequences in the sample, approximately 18% were seen once. Germline CDR1 and CDR2: MGHRA and YSYEKL. V lost 6 bases, J lost 9 bases, and 11 bases stayed unmatched. The CDR3 spans 15 residues. Initially, at the first diagnosis of hyperthyroidism and before any ophthalmopathy symptoms, blood was sampled.

Material: blood. The sequence was collected from a woman aged 25 to 39 with Graves' hyperthyroidism that later progressed to Graves' ophthalmopathy. This chain joins TRBV4-1 and TRBJ2-1, with 10 bases matching TRBD2. The CDR3 reads CASSLEAGGLGEQFF. DNA for the CDR3: TGCGCCAGCAGTCTTGAAGCGGGAGGGCTAGGTGAGCAGTTCTTC.